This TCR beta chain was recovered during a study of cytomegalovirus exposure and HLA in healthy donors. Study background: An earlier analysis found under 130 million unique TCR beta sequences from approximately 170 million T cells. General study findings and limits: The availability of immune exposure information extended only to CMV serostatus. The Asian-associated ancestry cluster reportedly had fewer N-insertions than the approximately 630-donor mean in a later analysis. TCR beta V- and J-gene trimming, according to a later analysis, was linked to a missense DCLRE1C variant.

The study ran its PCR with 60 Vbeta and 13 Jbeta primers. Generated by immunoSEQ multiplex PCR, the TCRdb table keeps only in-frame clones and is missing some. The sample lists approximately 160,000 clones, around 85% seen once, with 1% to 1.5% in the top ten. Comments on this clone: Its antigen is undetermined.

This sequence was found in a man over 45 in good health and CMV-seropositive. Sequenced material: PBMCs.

The CDR3 here is CASSLVGGVNTEAFF. The DNA of the CDR3 is TGCGCCAGCAGCTTGGTCGGGGGTGTGAACACTGAAGCTTTCTTT. The J gene is TRBJ1-1, the V gene TRBV5-1; the D gene is possibly TRBD1 (5 bases). Germline loops: CDR1 SGHRS, CDR2 YFSETQ. This CDR3 spans 15 amino acids. With 0 bases removed from V and 0 bases from J, the gap between germline ends came to 9 bases.